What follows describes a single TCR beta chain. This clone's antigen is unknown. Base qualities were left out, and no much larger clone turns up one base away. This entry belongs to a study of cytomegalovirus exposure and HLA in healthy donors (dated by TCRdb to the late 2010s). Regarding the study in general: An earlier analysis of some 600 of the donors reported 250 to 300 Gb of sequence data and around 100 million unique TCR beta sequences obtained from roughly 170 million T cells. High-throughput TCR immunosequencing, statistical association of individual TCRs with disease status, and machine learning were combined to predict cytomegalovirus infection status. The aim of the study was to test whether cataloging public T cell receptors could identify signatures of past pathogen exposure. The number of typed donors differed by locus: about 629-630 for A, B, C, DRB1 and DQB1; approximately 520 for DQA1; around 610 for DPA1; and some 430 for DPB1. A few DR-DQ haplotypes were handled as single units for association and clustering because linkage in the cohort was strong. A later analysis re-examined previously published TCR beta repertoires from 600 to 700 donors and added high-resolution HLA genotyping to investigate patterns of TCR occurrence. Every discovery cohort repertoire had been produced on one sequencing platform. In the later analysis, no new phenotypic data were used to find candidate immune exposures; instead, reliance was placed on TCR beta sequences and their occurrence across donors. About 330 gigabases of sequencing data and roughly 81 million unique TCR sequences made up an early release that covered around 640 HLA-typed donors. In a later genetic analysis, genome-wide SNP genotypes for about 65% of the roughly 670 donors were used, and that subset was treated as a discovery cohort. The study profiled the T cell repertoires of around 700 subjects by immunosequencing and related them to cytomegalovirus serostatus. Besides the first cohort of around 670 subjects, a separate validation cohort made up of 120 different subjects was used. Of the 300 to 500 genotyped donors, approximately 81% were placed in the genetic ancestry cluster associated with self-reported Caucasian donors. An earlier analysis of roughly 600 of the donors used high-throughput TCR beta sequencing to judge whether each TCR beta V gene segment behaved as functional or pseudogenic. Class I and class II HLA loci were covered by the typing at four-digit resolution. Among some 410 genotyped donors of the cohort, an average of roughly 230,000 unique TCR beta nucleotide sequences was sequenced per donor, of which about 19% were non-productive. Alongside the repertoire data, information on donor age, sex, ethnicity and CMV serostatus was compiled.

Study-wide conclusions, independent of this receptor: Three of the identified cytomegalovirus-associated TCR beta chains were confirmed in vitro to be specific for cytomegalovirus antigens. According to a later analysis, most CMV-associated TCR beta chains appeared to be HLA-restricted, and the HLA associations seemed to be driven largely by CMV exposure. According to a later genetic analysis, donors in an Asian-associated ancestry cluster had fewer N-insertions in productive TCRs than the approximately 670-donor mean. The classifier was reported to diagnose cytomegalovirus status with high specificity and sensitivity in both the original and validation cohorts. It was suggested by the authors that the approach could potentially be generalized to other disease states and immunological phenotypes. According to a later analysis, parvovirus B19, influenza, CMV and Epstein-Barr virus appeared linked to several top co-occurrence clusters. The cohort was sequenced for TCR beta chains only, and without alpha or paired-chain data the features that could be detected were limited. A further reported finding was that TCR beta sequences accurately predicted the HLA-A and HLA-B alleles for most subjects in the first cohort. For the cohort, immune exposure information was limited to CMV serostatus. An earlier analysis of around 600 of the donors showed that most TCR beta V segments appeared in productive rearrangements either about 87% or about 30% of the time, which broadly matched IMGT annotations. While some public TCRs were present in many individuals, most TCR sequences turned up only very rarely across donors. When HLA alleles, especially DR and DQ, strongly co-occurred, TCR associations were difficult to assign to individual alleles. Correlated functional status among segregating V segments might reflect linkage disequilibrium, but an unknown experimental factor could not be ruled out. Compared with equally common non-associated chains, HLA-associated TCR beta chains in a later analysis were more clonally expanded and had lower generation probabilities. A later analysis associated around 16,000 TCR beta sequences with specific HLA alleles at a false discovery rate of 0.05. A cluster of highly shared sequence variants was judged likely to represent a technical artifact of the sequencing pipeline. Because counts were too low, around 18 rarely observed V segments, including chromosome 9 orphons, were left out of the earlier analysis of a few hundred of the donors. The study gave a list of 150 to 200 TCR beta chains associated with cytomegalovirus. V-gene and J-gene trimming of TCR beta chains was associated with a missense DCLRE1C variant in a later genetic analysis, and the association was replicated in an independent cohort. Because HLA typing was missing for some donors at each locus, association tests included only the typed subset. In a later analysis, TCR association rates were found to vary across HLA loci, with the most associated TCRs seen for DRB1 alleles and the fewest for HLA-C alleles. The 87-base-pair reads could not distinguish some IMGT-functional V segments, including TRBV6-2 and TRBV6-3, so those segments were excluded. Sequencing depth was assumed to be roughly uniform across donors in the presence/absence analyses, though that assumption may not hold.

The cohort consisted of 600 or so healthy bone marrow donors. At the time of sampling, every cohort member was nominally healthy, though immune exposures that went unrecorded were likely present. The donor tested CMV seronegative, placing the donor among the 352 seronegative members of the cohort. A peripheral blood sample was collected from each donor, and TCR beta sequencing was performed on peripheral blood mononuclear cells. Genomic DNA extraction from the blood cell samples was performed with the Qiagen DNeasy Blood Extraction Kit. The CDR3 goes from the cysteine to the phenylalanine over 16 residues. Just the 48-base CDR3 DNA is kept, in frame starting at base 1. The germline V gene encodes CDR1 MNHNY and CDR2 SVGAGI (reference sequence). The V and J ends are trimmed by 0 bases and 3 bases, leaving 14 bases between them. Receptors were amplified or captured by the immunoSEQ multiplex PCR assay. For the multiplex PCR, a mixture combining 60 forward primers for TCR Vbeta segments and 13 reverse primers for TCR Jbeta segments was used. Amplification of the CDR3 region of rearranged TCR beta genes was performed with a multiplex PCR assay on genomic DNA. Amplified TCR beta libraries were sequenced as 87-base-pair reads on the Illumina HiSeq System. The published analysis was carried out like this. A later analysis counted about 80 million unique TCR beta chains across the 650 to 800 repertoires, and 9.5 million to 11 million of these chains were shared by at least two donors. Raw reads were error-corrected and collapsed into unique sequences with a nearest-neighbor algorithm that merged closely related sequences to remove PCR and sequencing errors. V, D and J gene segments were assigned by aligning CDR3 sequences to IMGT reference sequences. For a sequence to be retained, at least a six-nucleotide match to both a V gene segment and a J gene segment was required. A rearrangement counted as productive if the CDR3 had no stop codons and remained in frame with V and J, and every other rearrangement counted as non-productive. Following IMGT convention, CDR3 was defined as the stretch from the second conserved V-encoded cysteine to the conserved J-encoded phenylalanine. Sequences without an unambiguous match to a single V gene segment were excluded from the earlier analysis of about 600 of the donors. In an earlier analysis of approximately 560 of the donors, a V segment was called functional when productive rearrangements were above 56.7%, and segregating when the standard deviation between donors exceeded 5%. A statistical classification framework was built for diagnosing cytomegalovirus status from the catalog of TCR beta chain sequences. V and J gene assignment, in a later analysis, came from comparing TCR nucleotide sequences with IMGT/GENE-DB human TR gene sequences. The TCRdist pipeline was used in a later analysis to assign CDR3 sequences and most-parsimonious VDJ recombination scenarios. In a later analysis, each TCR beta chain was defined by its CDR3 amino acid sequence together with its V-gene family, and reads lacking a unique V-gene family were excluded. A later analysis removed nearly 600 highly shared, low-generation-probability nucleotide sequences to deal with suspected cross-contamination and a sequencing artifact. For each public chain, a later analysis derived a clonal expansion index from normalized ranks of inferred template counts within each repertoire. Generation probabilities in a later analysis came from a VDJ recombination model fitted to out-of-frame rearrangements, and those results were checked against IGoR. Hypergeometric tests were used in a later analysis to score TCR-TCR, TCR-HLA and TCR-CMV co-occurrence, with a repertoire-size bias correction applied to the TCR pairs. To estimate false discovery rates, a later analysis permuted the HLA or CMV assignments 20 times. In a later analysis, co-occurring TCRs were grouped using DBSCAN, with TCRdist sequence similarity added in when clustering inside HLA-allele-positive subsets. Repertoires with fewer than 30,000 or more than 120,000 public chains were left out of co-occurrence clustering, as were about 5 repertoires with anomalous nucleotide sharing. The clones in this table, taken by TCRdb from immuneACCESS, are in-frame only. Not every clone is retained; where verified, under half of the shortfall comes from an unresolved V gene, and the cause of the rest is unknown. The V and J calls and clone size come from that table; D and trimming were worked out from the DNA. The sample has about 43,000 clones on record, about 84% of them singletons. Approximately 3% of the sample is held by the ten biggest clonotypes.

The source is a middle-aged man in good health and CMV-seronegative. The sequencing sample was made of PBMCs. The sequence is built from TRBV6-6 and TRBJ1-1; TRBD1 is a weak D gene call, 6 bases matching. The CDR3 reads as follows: CASSYSPGAPHTEAFF. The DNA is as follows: TGTGCCAGCAGTTACTCGCCAGGGGCCCCCCACACTGAAGCTTTCTTT.